The 7 T cell receptor beta chains in this list originate from one sample, sequenced in a study of blood T cell repertoires in COVID-19. Using immunoSEQ multiplex PCR, the repertoire was profiled, and TCRdb retains in-frame clones only, with some absent. This sample yields 350,000 to 450,000 clones, of which approximately 90% are seen a single time; roughly 0.9% belongs to the top ten. Source material: PBMCs or T cells enriched from blood (not recorded which). These receptors were collected from a woman between 40 and 55 years old who had been exposed to COVID-19.

The rearrangement joins TRBV2 to TRBJ1-2; D gene uncertain. CDR3 length: 14 residues. Trimming pared 0 bases from V and 7 bases from J, leaving 12 bases between. The germline CDR1 and CDR2 sequences are SNHLY and FYNNEI. CDR3 nucleotide sequence: TGTGCCAGCAGTGAAGCGCTTCACGGAGGTGGCTACACCTTC. Protein sequence: CASSEALHGGGYTF.

V is TRBV9 and J is TRBJ2-7, with 8 bases identical to TRBD2. CDR1 is SGDLS and CDR2 is YYNGEE in the germline V gene. The CDR3 is 14 amino acids. V lost 4 bases and J lost 2; bases outside the gene matches: 5. For the CDR3, the DNA is TGTGCCAGCAGCCGGGAGGGCCGGCCCTACGAGCAGTACTTC. Its translation is CASSREGRPYEQYF. Filled out from reference TRBV9 and TRBJ2-7, the complete variable domain reads DSGVTQTPKHLITATGQRVTLRCSPRSGDLSVYWYQQSLDQGLQFLIQYYNGEERAKGNILERFSAQQFPDLHSELNLSSLELGDSALYFCASSREGRPYEQYFGPGTRLTVT.

The chain couples TRBV2 to TRBJ1-6; D call uncertain. Germline values: CDR1 SNHLY, CDR2 FYNNEI. V lost 6 bases and J 6 bases, leaving 6 bases between the germline ends. The CDR3 is 12 amino acids. As DNA, the CDR3 is TGTGCCAGCAGGATAGCTAATTCACCCCTCCACTTT. Protein: CASRIANSPLHF.

This chain joins TRBV5-1 and TRBJ1-1, with D possibly matching TRBD1 (5 bases). V was pared by 2 bases and J by 0 bases, with 11 bases between. Germline V lookup: CDR1 SGHRS, CDR2 YFSETQ. The CDR3 sequence is 15 residues long. CDR3 sequence: CASSLEIGVNTEAFF. In DNA form, the CDR3 reads TGCGCCAGCAGCTTAGAGATAGGGGTGAACACTGAAGCTTTCTTT.

This rearrangement joins TRBV10-2 to TRBJ1-3, with a tentative D call TRBD1 (5 bases). CDR3 length equals 15 residues. Germline-derived CDR1 and CDR2 are WSHSY and SAAADI. V was trimmed by 8 bases and J by 0 bases, leaving 14 bases between them. For the CDR3, the DNA is TGCGCCAGCCGCAGGGAGGGAAGCTCTGGAAACACCATATATTTT. This encodes CASRREGSSGNTIYF.

The chain employs TRBV5-6 and TRBJ1-2; 12 bases fit TRBD1. Trimming cost V 4 bases and J 4 bases; bases outside gene matches: 5. CDR1 and CDR2 (germline): SGHDT, YYEEEE. The CDR3 spans 15 residues. As DNA, the CDR3 is TGTGCCAGCAGCCCGGGACAGGGGGCAGGCTATGGCTACACCTTC. Its protein product is CASSPGQGAGYGYTF.

The chain uses TRBV7-3 and TRBJ2-7; the D gene is possibly TRBD2 (7 bases). The CDR3 loop spans 15 amino acids. The germline V and J ends were trimmed by 5 bases and 6 bases, with 20 bases remaining between them. Germline CDR1 reads SGHTA; CDR2 reads FQGTGA. CDR3 coding DNA: TGTGCCAGCAGCCCCCGGGGAGGGGGGCGGTTCGAGCAGTACTTC. This gives the protein CASSPRGGGRFEQYF.